The entry below gives a single T cell receptor (beta chain) sequence along with its context. The target antigen is unknown. The sample belongs to a study of cytomegalovirus exposure and HLA in healthy donors. Both 60 Vbeta primers and 13 Jbeta primers went into the PCR. The repertoire was sequenced with immunoSEQ multiplex PCR; TCRdb's copy has only in-frame clones and lacks some. The data show 150,000 to 200,000 clones, around 88% seen once. With V trimmed by 4 bases and J by 6 bases, 6 bases remained unmatched. Germline values: CDR1 SGHKS, CDR2 YYEKEE (reference sequence). The CDR3 consists of 14 residues. Study-wide points: There were a few CMV-associated chains whose specificity for CMV antigens was confirmed in vitro. A previous analysis found most TCR beta V segments productive roughly 87% or roughly 30% of the time.

Input material: PBMCs. The receptor was isolated from a woman aged 18-35 years in good health and CMV-seronegative. The chain carries TRBV5-5 and TRBJ1-5, with 8 bases identical to TRBD1. CDR3 amino acids: CASSPYRGTQPQHF. CDR3 nucleotides: TGTGCCAGCAGCCCTTACAGGGGGACTCAGCCCCAGCATTTT. Complete variable domain (other parts from reference TRBV5-5 and TRBJ1-5): DAGVTQSPTHLIKTRGQQVTLRCSPISGHKSVSWYQQVLGQGPQFIFQYYEKEERGRGNFPDRFSARQFPNYSSELNVNALLLGDSALYLCASSPYRGTQPQHFGDGTRLSIL.